This TCR beta chain comes out of a study of blood T cell repertoires in COVID-19. Overall study context: Acute and convalescent COVID-19 samples came from the United States, Italy and Spain. The cDNA or gDNA used as material had been derived from T cells, B-cell-depleted T cells, or PBMCs.

Generated by immunoSEQ multiplex PCR, the TCRdb table keeps only in-frame clones and is missing some. The sample has around 150,000 clones, roughly 90% seen once. Losses at the gene ends were 1 base for V and 8 bases for J; bases not matched to a gene: 8. Germline lookup yields CDR1 SGHDT and CDR2 YYEEEE. This CDR3 has 14 residues. The chain couples TRBV5-6 to TRBJ1-2; the match to TRBD1 covers 7 bases. The source of this sequence is a man aged 60-69 years with acute or convalescent COVID-19. Specimen: peripheral blood. Here the CDR3 DNA reads TGTGCCAGCAGCTTGACAGGGGCCTATGGGGGCTACACCTTC. Encoded protein: CASSLTGAYGGYTF. The variable domain in full, with the rest retrieved from reference TRBV5-6 and TRBJ1-2, is DAGVTQSPTHLIKTRGQQVTLRCSPKSGHDTVSWYQQALGQGPQFIFQYYEEEERQRGNFPDRFSGHQFPNYSSELNVNALLLGDSALYLCASSLTGAYGGYTFGSGTRLTVV.